This T cell receptor (beta chain) was documented in a study of OX40 agonist ivuxolimab in advanced cancers. Study summary: A partial response was reached by three patients: one with hepatocellular carcinoma and two with cutaneous melanoma. Study outcomes and limitations: Undetermined was the antigen specificity of the expanded peripheral T cells. Clonal expansion was seen in CD4+ and CD8+ blood T cells by week 6 at 0.1 to 3.0 mg/kg.

Data came from immunoSEQ multiplex PCR; TCRdb stores just in-frame clones and leaves some out. The repertoire has under 25,000 clones, 74% of them found once; the top ten carry around 30%. Germline V CDR1 and CDR2: LNHDA, SQIVND (reference sequence). This CDR3 is 13 amino acids long. V was clipped by 5 bases and J by 4 bases, with 11 bases between them. As regards this clone: Its target is unknown.

V gene TRBV19 combines with J gene TRBJ1-2; D ambiguous. The origin of this receptor is an adult with an advanced solid tumor such as melanoma, head and neck, liver or kidney cancer. Here the sequenced sample was CD4+ or CD8+ T cells sorted from blood, taken in a trial of the OX40 agonist ivuxolimab. The CDR3 region has the DNA TGTGCCAGTAGTTCCCCAGACGTCTATGGCTACACCTTC. This gives the protein CASSSPDVYGYTF.